These 28 T cell receptor beta chains originate from one sample sequenced in a study of CD8 T cells in Susac syndrome. After extraction with the RNeasy kit, roughly 0.45 to 1 ug of the RNA was reverse transcribed using random hexamers. TCRdb reprocessed the immunoSEQ multiplex PCR reads with MiXCR, giving one entry per CDR3 protein. This sample has 170,000 or so distinct CDR3 sequences, with 85% to 95% found just once. The specimen was CD4+ T cells from PBMCs. The receptor set was obtained from a human donor with Susac syndrome.

The chain recombines TRBV18 with TRBJ1-1; 9 bases agree with TRBD1. Germline values: CDR1 KGHSH, CDR2 LQKENI. Germline trimming cut 5 bases from V and 0 bases from J; bases unmatched to any gene: 4. CDR3 size: 15 residues. The DNA for the CDR3 is TGTGCCAGCTCATTGGGACAGGGCTTGAACACTGAAGCTTTCTTT. Translated: CASSLGQGLNTEAFF. Drawing the rest from reference TRBV18 and TRBJ1-1, the complete variable domain is NAGVMQNPRHLVRRRGQEARLRCSPMKGHSHVYWYRQLPEEGLKFMVYLQKENIIDESGMPKERFSAEFPKEGPSILRIQQVVRGDSAAYFCASSLGQGLNTEAFFGQGTRLTVV.

This clonotype was observed once. The rearrangement joins TRBV29-1 to TRBJ1-1; 8 nucleotides align to TRBD1. V lost 8 bases to trimming and J lost 6 bases; unmatched junction nucleotides: 11. The CDR3 is made up of 13 amino acids. Germline CDR1 reads SQVTM; CDR2 reads ANQGSEA. CDR3 region: CSSTTGGSAEAFF. In nucleotides, the CDR3 is TGCAGCTCAACAACAGGGGGGAGCGCTGAAGCTTTCTTT.

This clonotype has more than one count but fewer than ten. V is TRBV9 and J is TRBJ2-1; 10 positions agree with TRBD2. Germline lookup yields CDR1 SGDLS and CDR2 YYNGEE. V was clipped by 3 bases and J by 3 bases; unmatched bases: 3. CDR3 length: 15 residues. The CDR3 nucleotides are TGTGCCAGCAGCGCTGGACTAGCGGACTACAATGAGCAGTTCTTC. As protein: CASSAGLADYNEQFF.

The chain recombines TRBV20-1 with TRBJ1-1; maybe TRBD1 (5 bases). The CDR3 contains 17 residues. Germline loops: CDR1 DFQATT, CDR2 SNEGSKA (reference sequence). Trimming pared 5 bases from V and 4 bases from J, leaving 26 bases between. In nucleotides, the CDR3 is TGCAGTGCTGACTACTACTTGGGAGCCGCGGGGGGCACTGAAGCTTTCTTT. It translates to CSADYYLGAAGGTEAFF.

V and J are TRBV20-1 and TRBJ2-7, with D perhaps TRBD1 (5 bases). V lost 2 bases and J lost 4, with 6 bases in between. Germline V CDR1 and CDR2: DFQATT, SNEGSKA (reference sequence). CDR3 length: 11 amino acids. The CDR3 reads CSARRQYEQYF. The DNA for the CDR3 is TGCAGTGCTAGACGACAGTACGAGCAGTACTTC.

V is TRBV12-3 or TRBV12-4 and J is TRBJ1-5; TRBD1 is a possible D gene (5 bases). CDR3 size: 15 residues. V was clipped by 0 bases and J by 3 bases, with 9 bases between them. The CDR3 coding sequence is TGTGCCAGCAGTTTAGCGCCCGGGACCAATCAGCCCCAGCATTTT. Translating it yields CASSLAPGTNQPQHF.

The CDR3 sequence is CASSPRGTGPYEQYF. As DNA, the CDR3 is TGCGCCAGCAGCCCGCGGGGGACAGGGCCCTACGAGCAGTACTTC. V gene TRBV4-1 combines with J gene TRBJ2-7; 9 bases agree with TRBD1. Germline loops: CDR1 MGHRA, CDR2 YSYEKL. CDR3 length: 15 residues. V trimming: 4 bases; J trimming: 2 bases; junction bases outside the gene matches: 6.

This chain links TRBV5-4 with TRBJ2-1, with 7 bases aligning to TRBD2. CDR3 length equals 19 residues. J was trimmed by 5 bases and V by 5 bases; bases with no gene match: 22. In germline, CDR1 is SGHNT, CDR2 YYREEE (reference sequence). This CDR3 reads CASSPPGLAGRGNNNEQFF. The DNA for the CDR3 is TGTGCCAGCAGTCCGCCTGGGTTAGCGGGTAGGGGCAATAACAATGAGCAGTTCTTC.

The V and J genes are TRBV5-1 and TRBJ2-3, with 7 nucleotides matching TRBD2. Germline values: CDR1 SGHRS, CDR2 YFSETQ. V lost 3 bases to trimming and J lost 2 bases; unmatched junction nucleotides: 3. The CDR3 totals 14 residues. CDR3 coding DNA: TGCGCCAGCAGCTCGGGAGGCTACACAGATACGCAGTATTTT. As protein: CASSSGGYTDTQYF.

The chain is built from TRBV2 and TRBJ1-5; maybe TRBD1 (5 bases). V lost 6 bases, J lost 4 bases, and 7 bases lay in between. CDR1 and CDR2 from the germline V gene are SNHLY and FYNNEI. This CDR3 is 12 amino acids long. The CDR3 protein is CASSAGNQPQHF. In nucleotides, the CDR3 is TGTGCCAGCAGCGCAGGGAATCAGCCCCAGCATTTT.

The chain is built from TRBV6-2 or TRBV6-3 and TRBJ2-5, with 9 bases matching TRBD2. The CDR3 runs to 17 residues. Germline CDR1 reads MNHEY; CDR2 reads SVGEGT. V lost 0 bases, J lost 5 bases, and 10 bases stayed unmatched. The CDR3 spells CASSYSGGSGSRETQYF. CDR3 bases: TGTGCCAGCAGTTACTCGGGGGGTAGCGGGAGTCGGGAGACCCAGTACTTC.

The V call is TRBV20-1, the J call TRBJ2-3; D unresolved. The V and J ends lost 2 bases and 0 bases respectively, with 15 bases between them. This CDR3 has 16 amino acids. Germline V CDR1 and CDR2: DFQATT, SNEGSKA (reference sequence). The CDR3 here is CSARKTERVSTDTQYF. The CDR3 DNA reads as TGCAGTGCTAGAAAAACGGAGCGCGTGAGCACAGATACGCAGTATTTT.

The rearrangement uses TRBV7-9 and TRBJ1-2, with unresolved D. The V gene's germline CDR1 is SEHNR and CDR2 FQNEAQ (reference sequence). Trimming cost V 5 bases and J 4 bases, with 20 bases left between them. There are 16 residues in the CDR3. CDR3 DNA: TGTGCCAGCAGCCCCCTCGAGGGAGGATCAATCTATGGCTACACCTTC. Amino acid sequence: CASSPLEGGSIYGYTF. Full variable domain (missing parts from reference TRBV7-9 and TRBJ1-2): DTGVSQNPRHKITKRGQNVTFRCDPISEHNRLYWYRQTLGQGPEFLTYFQNEAQLEKSRLLSDRFSAERPKGSFSTLEIQRTEQGDSAMYLCASSPLEGGSIYGYTFGSGTRLTVV.

The genes are TRBV14 and TRBJ2-7, with 11 nucleotides matching TRBD2. CDR3 length: 15 amino acids. CDR1 is SGHDN and CDR2 is FVKESK in the germline V gene. V gave up 4 bases and J gave up 6 bases; unmatched junction bases: 8. The CDR3 nucleotides read TGTGCCAGCAGCCTCCTAGCGGGAGGTCTGAGCGAGCAGTACTTC. Translating gives CASSLLAGGLSEQYF.

The chain uses TRBV18 and TRBJ2-3; possible D gene TRBD2, 7 bases. CDR1 is KGHSH and CDR2 is LQKENI in the germline V gene. The CDR3 has 16 amino acids. V was trimmed by 1 base and J by 5 bases, leaving 16 bases between them. The CDR3 sequence is CASSPRGGHRGDTQYF. CDR3 coding DNA: TGTGCCAGCTCACCACGGGGGGGGCACCGTGGAGATACGCAGTATTTT.

The chain employs TRBV5-4 and TRBJ1-4; D not certain. The CDR3 runs to 15 residues. Germline lookup yields CDR1 SGHNT and CDR2 YYREEE (reference sequence). V shed 0 bases and J shed 8 bases, with 14 bases lying between them. DNA of the CDR3: TGTGCCAGCAGCTTGGGGCGAAGCGTGAGCGAAAAACTGTTTTTT. Translating it yields CASSLGRSVSEKLFF.

For the CDR3, the DNA is TGCAGTGCAGTCCGGGGGAGGGAAAAACTGTTTTTT. This sequence encodes CSAVRGREKLFF. V and J are TRBV20-1 and TRBJ1-4, with D perhaps matching TRBD1 (5 bases). This CDR3 spans 12 amino acids. The germline CDR1 and CDR2 sequences are DFQATT and SNEGSKA (reference sequence). Trimming pared 6 bases from V and 8 bases from J, leaving 13 bases between.

This chain links TRBV30 with TRBJ1-2; D gene unclear. This CDR3 region has 11 residues. The germline CDR1 and CDR2 sequences are GTSNPN and SVGIG (reference sequence). The V end was cut by 1 base, the J end by 5 bases, with 5 bases between. The CDR3 coding sequence is TGTGCCTGGAGTGCGGAATATGGCTACACCTTC. Translating it yields CAWSAEYGYTF.

This chain joins TRBV20-1 and TRBJ2-5, with 14 bases identical to TRBD2. This CDR3 is built from 16 residues. J gave up 5 bases and V 6 bases, and 11 bases lay outside the gene matches. Germline CDR1 reads DFQATT; CDR2 reads SNEGSKA (reference sequence). The CDR3 bases are TGCAGTGCAGGCCCGTTGGGACTAGCGGGAGATGAGACCCAGTACTTC. This sequence encodes CSAGPLGLAGDETQYF.

This sequence joins TRBV7-8 and TRBJ2-2, with 7 bases lining up with TRBD1. This CDR3 region has 15 residues. Germline V gives CDR1 SGHVS, CDR2 FQNEAQ. The junction had 9 bases not matched to a gene; V was cut back by 5 bases and J by 6 bases. CDR3 coding DNA: TGTGCCAGCAGCGCGAAGGGGGCGAGGGCCGGGGAGCTGTTTTTT. Residues: CASSAKGARAGELFF. Supplemented by reference TRBV7-8 and TRBJ2-2, the full variable domain reads GAGVSQSPRYKVAKRGQDVALRCDPISGHVSLFWYQQALGQGPEFLTYFQNEAQLDKSGLPSDRFFAERPEGSVSTLKIQRTQQEDSAVYLCASSAKGARAGELFFGEGSRLTVL.

The chain links TRBV27 to TRBJ1-6; TRBD1 might be the D (5 bases). Trimming removed 2 bases at V and 0 bases at J, with 11 bases between. CDR3 length: 17 amino acids. The germline V gene encodes CDR1 MNHEY and CDR2 SMNVEV (reference sequence). The chain's CDR3 is CASSLRGMSSYNSPLHF. CDR3 DNA sequence: TGTGCCAGCAGTTTACGGGGGATGAGCTCCTATAATTCACCCCTCCACTTT.

The CDR3 DNA reads TGTGCCTGGAGGAACCTAGCTAGGGTCCATGAGCAGTTCTTC. Translated, it gives CAWRNLARVHEQFF. The chain is built from TRBV30 and TRBJ2-1; tentatively, D is TRBD2 (5 bases). The CDR3 runs 14 residues. V gave up 3 bases and J gave up 8 bases, with 17 bases separating them. Looked up from germline, CDR1 is GTSNPN and CDR2 is SVGIG (reference sequence).

The rearrangement uses TRBV20-1 and TRBJ1-1; D remains unclear. V was pared by 0 bases and J by 11 bases, with 10 bases between. The CDR3 length is 11 residues. The germline CDR1 and CDR2 sequences are DFQATT and SNEGSKA (reference sequence). The CDR3 bases are TGCAGTGCTAGAGATATTCGTCAGGCTTTCTTT. Its translation: CSARDIRQAFF.

This chain links TRBV12-3 or TRBV12-4 with TRBJ1-2; D is uncertain. The CDR3 has 17 residues. Trimming took off 4 bases at V and 4 bases at J, with 22 bases between the two ends. CDR3 coding DNA: TGTGCCAGCAGTTCACCCTATGGGGTGTCAGGCACCTATGGCTACACCTTC. Translated: CASSSPYGVSGTYGYTF.

The chain recombines TRBV14 with TRBJ2-7; unclear D gene. The V end lost 2 bases, the J end lost 2 bases, and 13 bases lay between the germline ends. Per germline, CDR1 SGHDN and CDR2 FVKESK. The CDR3 is 15 amino acids. For the CDR3, the DNA is TGTGCCAGCAGCCAAATGCAGGCTCCCACCTACGAGCAGTACTTC. It yields the protein CASSQMQAPTYEQYF.

The rearrangement uses TRBV19 and TRBJ1-5, with D hard to call. Germline values: CDR1 LNHDA, CDR2 SQIVND (reference sequence). This CDR3 is built from 13 residues. Trimming removed 5 bases at V and 4 bases at J, with 9 bases between. The CDR3 nucleotides read TGTGCCAGTAGTTGGTCTTCTAATCAGCCCCAGCATTTT. Protein sequence: CASSWSSNQPQHF.

The chain carries TRBV7-9 and TRBJ1-2, with 8 positions matching TRBD1. J lost 7 bases, V lost 1 base, and 8 bases had no gene match. Germline V lookup: CDR1 SEHNR, CDR2 FQNEAQ (reference sequence). This CDR3 region has 15 residues. DNA for the CDR3: TGTGCCAGCAGCTTAGGTCAGGGGGCGAGTGCTGGCTACACCTTC. This encodes CASSLGQGASAGYTF. Full variable domain (rest looked up from reference TRBV7-9 and TRBJ1-2): DTGVSQNPRHKITKRGQNVTFRCDPISEHNRLYWYRQTLGQGPEFLTYFQNEAQLEKSRLLSDRFSAERPKGSFSTLEIQRTEQGDSAMYLCASSLGQGASAGYTFGSGTRLTVV.

The V gene is TRBV30, the J gene TRBJ1-2, with 9 bases matching TRBD1. CDR1 is GTSNPN and CDR2 is SVGIG in the germline V gene (reference sequence). The CDR3 contains 12 residues. V dropped 5 bases and J dropped 3; count of bases not matched to a gene: 1. The CDR3 spells CAWGQGHYGYTF. CDR3 DNA sequence: TGTGCCTGGGGACAGGGGCACTATGGCTACACCTTC. Full variable domain (rest looked up from reference TRBV30 and TRBJ1-2): SQTIHQWPATLVQPVGSPLSLECTVEGTSNPNLYWYRQAAGRGLQLLFYSVGIGQISSEVPQNLSASRPQDRQFILSSKKLLLSDSGFYLCAWGQGHYGYTFGSGTRLTVV.